The clone carrying this TCR beta chain was found a few times. These data are taken from a study of blood T cell repertoires in COVID-19. About the research overall: Sample material is recorded as cDNA or gDNA derived from T cells, B-cell-depleted T cells, or PBMCs.

Generated by immunoSEQ multiplex PCR, the TCRdb table keeps only in-frame clones and is missing some. The sample has under 45,000 clones; over 60% are singletons. The CDR3 consists of 15 residues. CDR1 and CDR2 (germline): MDHEN, SYDVKM. The V end lost 1 base, the J end lost 0 bases, and 7 bases lay between the germline ends. What was sequenced was peripheral blood. This sequence originates from a woman between 65 and 79 years old with acute or convalescent COVID-19. V is TRBV28 and J is TRBJ2-1; D gene ambiguous. CDR3 sequence (DNA): TGTGCCAGCAGTTTATCCCTTAGCTCCTACAATGAGCAGTTCTTC. It specifies CASSLSLSSYNEQFF.